This TCR beta chain was documented in a study of response to subunit inactivated influenza vaccine. One entry per CDR3 protein, called by TCRdb with MiXCR from the RT-PCR reads. There are about 480,000 distinct CDR3 sequences in the sample; 10% to 15% occur only once, and around 12% lies in the top ten. The study, taken as a whole, reports: It was the authors' suggestion that each seasonal influenza vaccination recruits few new T cells.

Points on this clonotype: Its antigen remains unknown.

The TCR comes from a man between 45 and 60 years old who received an inactivated influenza vaccine. This specimen consisted of PBMCs from blood, obtained about 6 weeks after vaccination.

Written as DNA, the CDR3 is TGTGCCAGCAGTTACTCCAGGGGGACAACTAATGAAAAACTGTTTTTT. It specifies CASSYSRGTTNEKLFF. The rearrangement uses TRBV6-2 or TRBV6-3 and TRBJ1-4, with TRBD1 matching 7 bases. There are 16 residues in the CDR3. Germline lookup yields CDR1 MNHEY and CDR2 SVGEGT. With V trimmed by 0 bases and J by 0 bases, 1 base remained unmatched.